The 3 T cell receptor beta chains listed next were all sequenced from one sample in a study of identical twins. TCRdb recomputed calls from the 5' RACE reads with MiXCR, one row per CDR3 protein. The sample carries some 590,000 distinct CDR3 sequences, roughly 9.9% recorded once. These data were likewise used in another study, on yellow fever vaccine responses in identical twins.

Sequences were obtained from PBMCs. All receptors derive from a woman aged 18-29 years in good health.

The chain employs TRBV20-1 and TRBJ2-1, with D possibly matching TRBD1 (6 bases). Deletions cut 8 bases from V and 7 bases from J, with 12 bases between. Germline CDR1 reads DFQATT; CDR2 reads SNEGSKA (reference sequence). This CDR3 spans 11 amino acids. CDR3: CSRAGVNEQFF. CDR3 in DNA: TGCAGTCGGGCAGGGGTTAATGAGCAGTTCTTC.

The chain links TRBV7-9 to TRBJ2-5; D remains ambiguous. The CDR3 covers 12 residues. The germline V and J ends were trimmed by 5 bases and 6 bases, with 10 bases remaining between them. Germline assignment: CDR1 SEHNR and CDR2 FQNEAQ (reference sequence). The CDR3: CASSADGKTQYF. DNA of the CDR3: TGTGCCAGCAGCGCAGATGGCAAGACCCAGTACTTC.

At least ten counts were recorded for this clonotype. The V call is TRBV12-3 or TRBV12-4, the J call TRBJ1-5, with D unclear. Trimming took 2 bases from V and 0 from J, leaving 14 bases between them. The CDR3 sequence is 17 residues long. The CDR3 here is CASSLRVRPNSNQPQHF. The CDR3 DNA is TGTGCCAGCAGTTTAAGGGTCAGACCTAATAGCAATCAGCCCCAGCATTTT.